This is a list of T cell receptor beta chains from one sample in a study of control samples from healthy donors and cancer patients. Clones were sequenced by immunoSEQ multiplex PCR, and TCRdb holds only the in-frame ones, with some missing. The table records about 69,000 clones, 75% to 90% of them present only once. The sample taken for sequencing was PBMCs. Receptor source: a woman aged 45-60 years with lung cancer. The CDR3 runs from the conserved cysteine through the conserved F or W. D genes are given only for firm matches. Only part of the rows carry a size: once, few, many, or a class if the clone is expanded.

V	D	size	J	DNA	CDR3
TRBV24-1	TRBD1	-	TRBJ1-2	TGTGCCACCAGTGATCCCGGGACAGGGTCCTTTGGCTACACCTTC	CATSDPGTGSFGYTF
TRBV3-1/TRBV3-2	TRBD1	-	TRBJ2-1	TGTGCCAGCAGCCAAAAACAGGGGAATGAGCAGTTCTTC	CASSQKQGNEQFF
TRBV6-6	-	-	TRBJ1-4	TGTGCCAGCAGACCGGTTAAGTCAGGCCCGTATGAAAAACTGTTTTTT	CASRPVKSGPYEKLFF
TRBV9	TRBD1	-	TRBJ2-7	TGTGCCAGCAGCGTAGGGGACAGGGACCACGAGCAGTACTTC	CASSVGDRDHEQYF
TRBV3-1/TRBV3-2	TRBD1	-	TRBJ1-1	TGTGCCAGCAGCCACTCAACAGGGGAGAGAACTGAAGCTTTCTTT	CASSHSTGERTEAFF
TRBV3-1/TRBV3-2	TRBD2	few	TRBJ2-1	TGTGCCAGCAAAGCGGGGGGGAACAATGAGCAGTTCTTC	CASKAGGNNEQFF
TRBV19	-	-	TRBJ1-5	TGTGCCAGTAGTGTTTTATGGGCGAGCAATCAGCCCCAGCATTTT	CASSVLWASNQPQHF
TRBV29-1	TRBD1	once	TRBJ1-2	TGCAGCGTGACAGGGGGCGGTAACTATGGCTACACCTTC	CSVTGGGNYGYTF
TRBV6-5	TRBD1	-	TRBJ1-2	TGTGCCAGTTCAGGGGGCTTGGGCTATGGCTACACCTTC	CASSGGLGYGYTF
TRBV3-1/TRBV3-2	-	-	TRBJ1-3	TGTGCCAGCAGCCACCCCGGGTCAGGAAACACCATATATTTT	CASSHPGSGNTIYF
TRBV5-6	-	-	TRBJ1-3	TGTGCCAGCAGCTTCTTGACCGCAAGCTCTGGAAACACCATATATTTT	CASSFLTASSGNTIYF
TRBV7-9	-	-	TRBJ1-1	TGTGCCAGCAGGTCAAATGATGGGGGTTTAAACACTGAAGCTTTCTTT	CASRSNDGGLNTEAFF
TRBV7-9	-	-	TRBJ1-2	TGTGCCAGCAGCAAACAGGAGTCTAACTATGGCTACACCTTC	CASSKQESNYGYTF
TRBV18	-	-	TRBJ2-7	TGTGCCAGCTCACCGAATGACGGCTCCTACGAGCAGTACTTC	CASSPNDGSYEQYF
TRBV7-2	-	-	TRBJ1-2	TGTGCCAGCACCCTGAGACGCGACTACACCTTC	CASTLRRDYTF
TRBV19	-	once	TRBJ2-3	TGTGCCAGTAGAGCTAGCGGCACAGATACGCAGTATTTT	CASRASGTDTQYF
TRBV7-9	TRBD1	-	TRBJ2-2	TGTGCCAGCAGCCGGACAGGGGACAGGACCGGGGAGCTGTTTTTT	CASSRTGDRTGELFF
TRBV24-1	-	few	TRBJ1-4	TGTGCCACCAGTGAACCTTTGAATGAAAAACTGTTTTTT	CATSEPLNEKLFF
TRBV4-3	-	once	TRBJ1-5	TGCGCCAGCAGCCAGTACACCGGGACGACGAACCAGCATTTT	CASSQYTGTTNQHF
TRBV5-1	-	-	TRBJ1-1	TGCGCCAGCAGGAGCCCTGGGGTCGAGAACACTGAAGCTTTCTTT	CASRSPGVENTEAFF
TRBV6-5	-	-	TRBJ2-5	TGTGCCAGCAGTTACTCTTTACAACCCGGGGAGACCCAGTACTTC	CASSYSLQPGETQYF
TRBV11-2	TRBD1	-	TRBJ1-1	TGTGCCAGCAGCTCTGGAGAGACAGGGCTGAACACTGAAGCTTTCTTT	CASSSGETGLNTEAFF
TRBV5-1	-	-	TRBJ2-5	TGCGCCAGCAGCTTACTTGACAGACTCCAAGAGACCCAGTACTTC	CASSLLDRLQETQYF
TRBV9	-	-	TRBJ2-5	TGTGCCAGCAGCGAAACAGCGCCCCAAGAGACCCAGTACTTC	CASSETAPQETQYF
TRBV5-1	-	-	TRBJ2-7	TGCGCCAGCAGCTTATATGACCACGAGCAGTACTTC	CASSLYDHEQYF
TRBV5-6	-	-	TRBJ1-6	TGTGCCAGCAGCTTCGGTGATTCACCCCTCCACTTT	CASSFGDSPLHF
TRBV9	-	-	TRBJ1-1	TGTGCCAGCAGCGTCGGAGGAGACACTGAAGCTTTCTTT	CASSVGGDTEAFF
TRBV19	TRBD1	-	TRBJ1-1	TGTGCCAGTAGACGTCCCAGGACAGGGTTTGCTGAAGCTTTCTTT	CASRRPRTGFAEAFF
TRBV19	-	-	TRBJ2-2	TGTGCCTCGACCGTGGGGGGGGCCGGTACCGGGGAGCTGTTTTTT	CASTVGGAGTGELFF
TRBV7-2	TRBD2	-	TRBJ2-7	TGTGCCAGCAGCTTAGCCCTTAGCGGGCGCTCCTACGAGCAGTACTTC	CASSLALSGRSYEQYF
TRBV7-6	TRBD1	-	TRBJ1-1	TGTGCCAGCAGCCTGGGGACAGAGAACACTGAAGCTTTCTTT	CASSLGTENTEAFF
TRBV4-3	-	once	TRBJ2-3	TGCGCCAGCAGCCGTATCATCAGGGATACGCAGTATTTT	CASSRIIRDTQYF
TRBV30	-	-	TRBJ1-2	TGTGCCTGGACGGCGGCAGGGGTTAACTATGGCTACACCTTC	CAWTAAGVNYGYTF
TRBV19	-	-	TRBJ2-2	TGTGCCAGTAGTATGCGCTCCTTGTTCGCGAACACCGGGGAGCTGTTTTTT	CASSMRSLFANTGELFF
TRBV5-4	-	-	TRBJ1-3	TGTGCCAGCAGCTCGCAGGGCAGGCTCTCTGGAAACACCATATATTTT	CASSSQGRLSGNTIYF
TRBV6-2/TRBV6-3	-	once	TRBJ2-1	TGTGCCAGCAGTTACGGTCAGTTACCGTACAATGAGCAGTTCTTC	CASSYGQLPYNEQFF
TRBV9	-	-	TRBJ1-2	TGTGCCAGCAGCGTACTTTCGACCCAGTACGGCTACACCTTC	CASSVLSTQYGYTF
TRBV24-1	-	-	TRBJ1-1	TGTGCCACCAGTGATTCAGGGACTCAGACTGAAGCTTTCTTT	CATSDSGTQTEAFF
TRBV29-1	TRBD2	-	TRBJ2-3	TGCAGCGTACCGGGACTAGGCTCCGGCACAGATACGCAGTATTTT	CSVPGLGSGTDTQYF
TRBV27	-	-	TRBJ1-1	TGTGCCAGCAGTTCACCCGGGGGCGAGCTCACTGAAGCTTTCTTT	CASSSPGGELTEAFF
TRBV6-5	TRBD1	-	TRBJ1-1	TGTGCCAGCAGTTTGGACAGGGGCATGAACACTGAAGCTTTCTTT	CASSLDRGMNTEAFF
TRBV13	-	few	TRBJ1-5	TGTGCCAGCAGCTTAAGATCCAGCAATCAGCCCCAGCATTTT	CASSLRSSNQPQHF
TRBV28	-	-	TRBJ1-2	TGTGCCAGCAGTTTACTGGGGAGGGGTGGCTACACCTTC	CASSLLGRGGYTF
TRBV7-9	-	few	TRBJ2-7	TGTGCCAGCAGCTTAGACCCTAGCTCCTACGAGCAGTACTTC	CASSLDPSSYEQYF
TRBV7-2	-	-	TRBJ2-7	TGTGCCAGCAGCTTAGCCCGATCCTCCGAGCAGTACTTC	CASSLARSSEQYF
TRBV2	-	-	TRBJ1-5	TGTGCCAGCAGTGAAATAGGTCGGGATGCGCCCCAGCATTTT	CASSEIGRDAPQHF
TRBV30	-	many	TRBJ2-2	TGTGCCTGGAGCAGGACAGTAACCGGGGAGCTGTTTTTT	CAWSRTVTGELFF
TRBV5-3	-	-	TRBJ1-5	TGTGCCAAGACTCAGCCCCAGCATTTT	CAKTQPQHF
TRBV6-4	-	-	TRBJ2-1	TGTGCCAGTCCGAGGGGAGTTGCCCCCCTCAATGAGCAGTTCTTC	CASPRGVAPLNEQFF
TRBV18	-	once	TRBJ2-3	TGTGCCAGCTCACCCCCGGTATTAGATACGCAGTATTTT	CASSPPVLDTQYF
TRBV18	TRBD1	-	TRBJ1-1	TGTGCCAGCTCACGGATGACAGGGGCGAACACTGAAGCTTTCTTT	CASSRMTGANTEAFF
TRBV19	TRBD1	-	TRBJ2-7	TGTGCCAGTCGGGACAGGGGCTCCTACGAGCAGTACTTC	CASRDRGSYEQYF